The sequence of this TCR beta chain was determined in a study of T cell responses to AZD1222 COVID-19 vaccine. The germline gives CDR1 SQVTM, CDR2 ANQGSEA. This CDR3 region has 14 residues. Trimming left V 4 bases short and J 2 bases short, with 11 bases between. As for this clone: Its specificity is unknown.

Broader study findings: At 160-218 and 743-854, vaccine-associated CD4 TCRs were dominant, and they spanned spike.

This table comes from immunoSEQ multiplex PCR, and its TCRdb copy is limited to in-frame clones, with some not included. The sample yields more than 75,000 clones, 85% to 90% seen once. Here the sequenced sample was peripheral blood, taken on day 0 of AZD1222 vaccination. V usage is TRBV29-1 and J usage is TRBJ2-2, with D possibly matching TRBD1 (5 bases). The sequence derives from an adult in good health. CDR3 sequence reads: CSVVGQGNTGELFF. The CDR3 coding sequence is TGCAGCGTTGTAGGGCAGGGAAACACCGGGGAGCTGTTTTTT.